Included here is one T cell receptor (beta chain) sequence, with context. As yet, its antigen is unknown. Peripheral blood, ten milliliters per donor, was collected. The data derive from a study of blood T cells in healthy people across ages. Germline V lookup: CDR1 LGHDT, CDR2 YNNKEL (reference sequence). The CDR3 runs to 16 residues. V was clipped by 4 bases and J by 3 bases, with 16 bases between them. Notes on the study in general: A greater number of naive CD4+ cells and higher diversity distinguished long-lived donors from aged donors. Significant beta diversity loss was already apparent by age approximately 38, declining roughly linearly.

Next came a second PCR, run for about 6 to 11 cycles, which used a sample-barcoded 5' primer along with a J-beta primer mix. A template-switch adaptor that had 12 random nucleotides put a tag on each cDNA molecule. TCRdb reprocessed the 5' RACE reads with MiXCR, giving one entry per CDR3 protein. The sample includes roughly 1.7 million distinct CDR3 sequences, roughly 32% seen only once; the top ten take around 10%. V is TRBV3-1 and J is TRBJ2-1; D is undetermined. The sequenced sample consisted of blood. The TCR originated in a woman between 25 and 40 years old in good health. Here the CDR3 reads CASSRLALQVYNEQFF. The CDR3 DNA follows: TGTGCCAGCAGCCGACTGGCTCTCCAAGTCTACAATGAGCAGTTCTTC.